This T cell receptor beta chain was identified in a study of shared clonotypes between healthy human individuals. This CDR3 is built from 15 residues. Germline values: CDR1 SEHNR, CDR2 FQNEAQ (reference sequence). V was cut by 5 bases and J by 4 bases, with 15 bases left in between. Terminally differentiated effector memory CD45RA+ cells were left out of the naive CD8 fraction, which was CD45RO-negative and positively selected for CCR7. TCRdb's table, derived via immunoSEQ multiplex PCR, lists solely in-frame clones and lacks some. The data hold 600,000 or so clones, with roughly 95% observed a single time.

The J gene is TRBJ1-5, the V gene TRBV7-9, with D tentatively TRBD1 (5 bases). Sample: naive CD8+ T cells sorted from blood. This TCR derives from a woman aged 25 to 39 in good health. The CDR3: CASSTTEDYNQPQHF. CDR3 DNA: TGTGCCAGCAGCACGACAGAAGACTATAATCAGCCCCAGCATTTT. The variable domain in full, with the rest retrieved from reference TRBV7-9 and TRBJ1-5, is DTGVSQNPRHKITKRGQNVTFRCDPISEHNRLYWYRQTLGQGPEFLTYFQNEAQLEKSRLLSDRFSAERPKGSFSTLEIQRTEQGDSAMYLCASSTTEDYNQPQHFGDGTRLSIL.